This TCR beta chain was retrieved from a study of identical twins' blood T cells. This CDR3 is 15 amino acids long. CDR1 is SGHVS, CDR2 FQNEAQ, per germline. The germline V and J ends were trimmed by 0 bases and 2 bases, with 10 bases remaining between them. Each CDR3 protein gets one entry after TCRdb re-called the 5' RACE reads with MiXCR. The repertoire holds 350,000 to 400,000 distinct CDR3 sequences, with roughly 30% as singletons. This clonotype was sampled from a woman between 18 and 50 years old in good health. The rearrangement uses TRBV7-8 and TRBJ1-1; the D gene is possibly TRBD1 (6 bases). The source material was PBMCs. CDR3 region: CASSLARTANTEAFF. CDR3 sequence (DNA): TGTGCCAGCAGCTTAGCGCGGACAGCTAACACTGAAGCTTTCTTT.